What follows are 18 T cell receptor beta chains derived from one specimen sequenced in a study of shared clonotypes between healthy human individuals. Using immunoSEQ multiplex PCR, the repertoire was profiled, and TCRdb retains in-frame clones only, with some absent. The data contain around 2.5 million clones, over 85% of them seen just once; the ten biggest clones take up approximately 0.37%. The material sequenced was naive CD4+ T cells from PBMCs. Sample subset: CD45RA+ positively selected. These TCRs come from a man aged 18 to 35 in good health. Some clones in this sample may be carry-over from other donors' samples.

The CDR3 nucleotides are TGCGCCAGCAGCTTGGCCACTACGCAGAACACTGAAGCTTTCTTT. Translation gives CASSLATTQNTEAFF. This chain uses TRBV5-1 with TRBJ1-1, with D uncertain. The CDR3 sequence is 15 residues long. Trimming removed 0 bases at V and 1 base at J, with 10 bases between. Per the germline V gene, CDR1 is SGHRS and CDR2 is YFSETQ.

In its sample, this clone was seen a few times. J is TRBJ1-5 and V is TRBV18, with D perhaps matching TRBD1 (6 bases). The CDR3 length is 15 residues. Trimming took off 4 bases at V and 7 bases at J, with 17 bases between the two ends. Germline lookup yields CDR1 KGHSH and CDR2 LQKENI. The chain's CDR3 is CASSLTARGGQPQHF. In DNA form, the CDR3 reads TGTGCCAGCTCACTCACCGCCAGGGGCGGACAGCCCCAGCATTTT.

CDR3 residues: CASSPTSGGRTGELFF. The CDR3, as DNA: TGTGCCAGCAGTCCTACAAGTGGGGGGCGCACCGGGGAGCTGTTTTTT. This chain joins TRBV2 and TRBJ2-2; D tentatively reads TRBD1 or TRBD2 (6 bases each). The CDR3 has 16 residues. CDR1 and CDR2 (germline): SNHLY, FYNNEI. V lost 5 bases and J lost 4, with 17 bases in between.

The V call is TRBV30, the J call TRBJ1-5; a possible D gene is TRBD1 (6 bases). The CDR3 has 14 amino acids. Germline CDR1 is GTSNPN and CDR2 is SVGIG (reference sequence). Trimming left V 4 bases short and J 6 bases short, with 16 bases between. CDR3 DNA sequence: TGTGCCTGGACCCGACGGGGGGGCGGTCAGCCCCAGCATTTT. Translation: CAWTRRGGGQPQHF.

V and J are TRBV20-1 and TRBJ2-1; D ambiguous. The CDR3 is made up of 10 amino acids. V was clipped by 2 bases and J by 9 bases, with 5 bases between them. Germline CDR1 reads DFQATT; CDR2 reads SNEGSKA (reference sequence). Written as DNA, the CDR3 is TGCAGTGCTAGAAACGTTGAGCAGTTCTTC. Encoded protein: CSARNVEQFF.

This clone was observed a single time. The CDR3 bases are TGTGCCAGCAGCTCCCAGGCGCAGTATTTT. Translation: CASSSQAQYF. This chain joins TRBV7-9 and TRBJ2-3; D is undetermined. Deletions cut 4 bases from V and 10 bases from J, with 6 bases between. This CDR3 region has 10 residues. Germline loops: CDR1 SEHNR, CDR2 FQNEAQ (reference sequence).

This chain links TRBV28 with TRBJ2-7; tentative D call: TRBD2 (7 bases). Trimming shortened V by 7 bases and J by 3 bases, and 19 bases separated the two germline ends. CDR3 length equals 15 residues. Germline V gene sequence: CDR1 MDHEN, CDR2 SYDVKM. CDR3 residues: CASTLPRGGLYEQYF. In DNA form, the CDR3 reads TGTGCCAGCACCCTACCGAGGGGGGGTCTCTACGAGCAGTACTTC.

As DNA, the CDR3 is TGTGCCAGCAGCTTAGTCAGCAATACAGATACGCAGTATTTT. Amino acids: CASSLVSNTDTQYF. The J gene is TRBJ2-3, the V gene TRBV7-2; D is unclear. CDR3 length: 14 residues. Trimming took off 1 base at V and 3 bases at J, with 8 bases between the two ends. CDR1 is SGHTA, CDR2 FQGNSA, per germline.

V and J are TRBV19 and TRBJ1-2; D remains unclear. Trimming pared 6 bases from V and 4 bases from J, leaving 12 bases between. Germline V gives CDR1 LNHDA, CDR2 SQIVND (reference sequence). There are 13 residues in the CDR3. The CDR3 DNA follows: TGTGCCAGTAGCCCGGACGGATCCTATGGCTACACCTTC. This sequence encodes CASSPDGSYGYTF.

The CDR3: CSARVVGTFF. The CDR3 DNA reads TGCAGTGCTAGGGTCGTAGGAACTTTCTTT. This chain connects TRBV20-1 to TRBJ1-1; D is undetermined. Germline V lookup: CDR1 DFQATT, CDR2 SNEGSKA (reference sequence). The V gene lost 3 bases and the J gene lost 12 bases, with 11 bases spanning the gap. The CDR3 has 10 amino acids.

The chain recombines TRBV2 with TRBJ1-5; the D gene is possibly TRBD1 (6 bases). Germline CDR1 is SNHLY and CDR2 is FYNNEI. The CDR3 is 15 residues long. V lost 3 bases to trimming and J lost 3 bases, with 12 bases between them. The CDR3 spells CASSDPGQPNQPQHF. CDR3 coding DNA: TGTGCCAGCAGTGACCCAGGACAGCCCAATCAGCCCCAGCATTTT. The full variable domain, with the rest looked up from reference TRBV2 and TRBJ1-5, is EPEVTQTPSHQVTQMGQEVILRCVPISNHLYFYWYRQILGQKVEFLVSFYNNEISEKSEIFDDQFSVERPDGSNFTLKIRSTKLEDSAMYFCASSDPGQPNQPQHFGDGTRLSIL.

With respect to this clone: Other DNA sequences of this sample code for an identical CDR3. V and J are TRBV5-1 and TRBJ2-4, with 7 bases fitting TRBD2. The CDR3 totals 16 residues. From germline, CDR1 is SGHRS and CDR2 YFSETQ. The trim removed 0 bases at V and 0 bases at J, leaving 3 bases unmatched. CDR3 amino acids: CASSLAAGVAKNIQYF. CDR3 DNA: TGCGCCAGCAGCTTGGCCGCGGGGGTAGCCAAAAACATTCAGTACTTC. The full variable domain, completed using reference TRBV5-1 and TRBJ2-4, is KAGVTQTPRYLIKTRGQQVTLSCSPISGHRSVSWYQQTPGQGLQFLFEYFSETQRNKGNFPGRFSGRQFSNSRSEMNVSTLELGDSALYLCASSLAAGVAKNIQYFGAGTRLSVL.

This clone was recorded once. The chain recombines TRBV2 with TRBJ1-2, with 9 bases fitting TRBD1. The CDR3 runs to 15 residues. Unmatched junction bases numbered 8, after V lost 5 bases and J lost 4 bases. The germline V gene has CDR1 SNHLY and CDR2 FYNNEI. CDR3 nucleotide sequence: TGTGCCAGCAGTACACAGGGGGCGGTTCGCTATGGCTACACCTTC. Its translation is CASSTQGAVRYGYTF.

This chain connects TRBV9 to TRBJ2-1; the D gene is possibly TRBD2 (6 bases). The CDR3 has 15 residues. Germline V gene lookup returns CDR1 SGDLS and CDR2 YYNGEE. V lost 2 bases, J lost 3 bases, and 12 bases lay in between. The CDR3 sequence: CASSVGLLHYNEQFF. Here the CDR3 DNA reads TGTGCCAGCAGCGTGGGACTCCTACACTACAATGAGCAGTTCTTC.

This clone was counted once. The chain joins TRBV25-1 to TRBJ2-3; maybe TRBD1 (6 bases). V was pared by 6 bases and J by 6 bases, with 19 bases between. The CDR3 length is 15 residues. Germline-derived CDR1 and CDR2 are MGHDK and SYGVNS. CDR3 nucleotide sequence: TGTGCCAGCAGCCTGACGGGCAGGGGAGACGATACGCAGTATTTT. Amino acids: CASSLTGRGDDTQYF.

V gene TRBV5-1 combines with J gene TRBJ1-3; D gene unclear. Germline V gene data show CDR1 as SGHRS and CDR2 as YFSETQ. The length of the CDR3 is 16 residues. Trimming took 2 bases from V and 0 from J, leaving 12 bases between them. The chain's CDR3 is CASSFSGVNSGNTIYF. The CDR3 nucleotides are TGCGCCAGCAGCTTTTCCGGGGTGAACTCTGGAAACACCATATATTTT.

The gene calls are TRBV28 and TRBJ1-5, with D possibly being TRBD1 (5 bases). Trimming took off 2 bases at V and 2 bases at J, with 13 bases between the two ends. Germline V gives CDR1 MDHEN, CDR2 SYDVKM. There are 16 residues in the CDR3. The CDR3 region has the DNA TGTGCCAGCAGTTTACGGGACTGGGTTGGCAATCAGCCCCAGCATTTT. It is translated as CASSLRDWVGNQPQHF. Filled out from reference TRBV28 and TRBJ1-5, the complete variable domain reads DVKVTQSSRYLVKRTGEKVFLECVQDMDHENMFWYRQDPGLGLRLIYFSYDVKMKEKGDIPEGYSVSREKKERFSLILESASTNQTSMYLCASSLRDWVGNQPQHFGDGTRLSIL.

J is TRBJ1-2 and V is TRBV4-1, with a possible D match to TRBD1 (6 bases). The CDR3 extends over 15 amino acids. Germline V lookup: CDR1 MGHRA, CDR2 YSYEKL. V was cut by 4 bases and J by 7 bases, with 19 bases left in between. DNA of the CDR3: TGCGCCAGCAGCCCTTTAATCCGGGGGGCGGGTGGCTACACCTTC. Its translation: CASSPLIRGAGGYTF.